The 30 T cell receptor beta chains in this list originate from one sample, sequenced in a study of cytomegalovirus exposure and HLA in healthy donors. The PCR contained 60 Vbeta and 13 Jbeta primers. Only in-frame clones appear in the TCRdb table, and some are missing; sequencing was by immunoSEQ multiplex PCR. The repertoire holds 85,000 to 100,000 clones, with roughly 86% as singletons. The source material was PBMCs. Source of these receptors: a man aged 25 to 40 in good health and CMV-seropositive.

The chain couples TRBV7-3 to TRBJ2-3; 11 positions match TRBD1. The germline V gene has CDR1 SGHTA and CDR2 FQGTGA. V lost 5 bases, J lost 1 base, and 5 bases stayed unmatched. This CDR3 contains 16 residues. CDR3 protein: CASSPRGQGGTDTQYF. CDR3 DNA: TGTGCCAGCAGCCCTCGGGGACAGGGGGGCACAGATACGCAGTATTTT.

The chain couples TRBV7-9 to TRBJ2-2; possibly TRBD1 for D (5 bases). Trimming pared 4 bases from V and 5 bases from J, leaving 11 bases between. Germline lookup yields CDR1 SEHNR and CDR2 FQNEAQ (reference sequence). CDR3 length equals 14 residues. CDR3 region: CASSYQGLTGELFF. Written as DNA, the CDR3 is TGTGCCAGCAGCTACCAGGGTTTGACCGGGGAGCTGTTTTTT.

This rearrangement joins TRBV5-1 to TRBJ2-1; D is ambiguous. The CDR3 runs to 16 residues. Germline V gene sequence: CDR1 SGHRS, CDR2 YFSETQ. The ends were cut back, 0 bases at V and 0 bases at J, with 10 bases in the middle. DNA of the CDR3: TGCGCCAGCAGCTTGGTGACTGCCAGCTCCTACAATGAGCAGTTCTTC. Translation: CASSLVTASSYNEQFF. The variable domain in full, with the rest retrieved from reference TRBV5-1 and TRBJ2-1, is KAGVTQTPRYLIKTRGQQVTLSCSPISGHRSVSWYQQTPGQGLQFLFEYFSETQRNKGNFPGRFSGRQFSNSRSEMNVSTLELGDSALYLCASSLVTASSYNEQFFGPGTRLTVL.

About this clone itself: The junction departs from germline at one end; a sequencing error may be responsible. V usage is TRBV9 and J usage is TRBJ2-3, with 13 positions matching TRBD2. Germline CDR1 and CDR2: SGDLS and YYNGEE. CDR3 length: 18 residues. CDR3 protein: CASSVAAGLAGAGDAQYF. The CDR3 region has the DNA TGTGCCAGCAGCGTAGCCGCCGGACTAGCGGGAGCGGGAGATGCGCAGTATTTT.

This clone was counted only a few times. V gene TRBV29-1 combines with J gene TRBJ2-7; TRBD2 matches 7 bases. There are 14 residues in the CDR3. Unmatched junction bases numbered 5, after V lost 3 bases and J lost 0 bases. CDR1 is SQVTM and CDR2 is ANQGSEA in the germline V gene. DNA for the CDR3: TGCAGCGTTGAGGGGGGGGGTGGCTCCTACGAGCAGTACTTC. It translates to CSVEGGGGSYEQYF.

There are a few counts of this clone. The J gene is TRBJ2-2, the V gene TRBV5-1; the D gene is possibly TRBD2 (5 bases). V shed 4 bases and J shed 1 base, with 14 bases lying between them. The CDR3 consists of 16 residues. Germline V lookup: CDR1 SGHRS, CDR2 YFSETQ. CDR3 region: CASSGLSVLNTGELFF. CDR3 bases: TGCGCCAGCAGCGGTCTTAGCGTCTTGAACACCGGGGAGCTGTTTTTT.

The chain links TRBV19 to TRBJ2-2; D gene unclear. CDR3 length equals 15 residues. V lost 5 bases and J 5 bases, leaving 15 bases between the germline ends. Germline values: CDR1 LNHDA, CDR2 SQIVND (reference sequence). This chain's CDR3 is CASSPGRGRTGELFF. The CDR3 DNA is TGTGCCAGTAGTCCCGGCCGAGGAAGAACCGGGGAGCTGTTTTTT.

V is TRBV5-1 and J is TRBJ2-5; 13 nucleotides line up with TRBD2. The CDR3 sequence is 16 residues long. The ends lost 4 bases at V and 6 bases at J; junction bases unmatched: 9. Germline assignment: CDR1 SGHRS and CDR2 YFSETQ. CDR3 sequence reads: CASSPRLAGGLKTQYF. The CDR3 DNA follows: TGCGCCAGCAGCCCCCGACTAGCGGGAGGTCTGAAGACCCAGTACTTC.

This chain connects TRBV5-1 to TRBJ2-2; 11 nucleotides line up with TRBD2. With V trimmed by 4 bases and J by 6 bases, 5 bases remained unmatched. CDR3 length: 15 residues. CDR1 SGHRS and CDR2 YFSETQ come from the germline V gene. As DNA, the CDR3 is TGCGCCAGCAGCCTACGGACTAGCGGGCCCGGGGAGCTGTTTTTT. Its protein is CASSLRTSGPGELFF.

V and J are TRBV5-6 and TRBJ2-7; D might be TRBD1 (6 bases). The V and J ends lost 4 bases and 9 bases respectively, with 23 bases between them. The CDR3 covers 15 residues. Germline-derived CDR1 and CDR2 are SGHDT and YYEEEE. The DNA of the CDR3 is TGTGCCAGCAGCGGTGAACAGGGATCAAAAAGGGCGCAGTACTTC. It translates to CASSGEQGSKRAQYF.

The rearrangement joins TRBV27 to TRBJ2-7; 8 bases align to TRBD1. The ends lost 1 base at V and 9 bases at J; junction bases unmatched: 5. The germline V gene encodes CDR1 MNHEY and CDR2 SMNVEV (reference sequence). There are 13 residues in the CDR3. CDR3 nucleotide sequence: TGTGCCAGCAGTTTATTAAGACAGGGGATGCAGTACTTC. This codes for CASSLLRQGMQYF.

The CDR3 nucleotides are TGTGCCAGTAGAGACACGTACGTGAGGGATGAAAAACTGTTTTTT. Translating it yields CASRDTYVRDEKLFF. The V gene is TRBV19, the J gene TRBJ1-4; D is undetermined. Trimming pared 6 bases from V and 6 bases from J, leaving 17 bases between. CDR3 length equals 15 residues. Germline assignment: CDR1 LNHDA and CDR2 SQIVND (reference sequence).

This clone was recorded only once. The chain has TRBV5-1 and TRBJ1-2; D gene ambiguous. The CDR3 length is 12 residues. Trimming pared 4 bases from V and 2 bases from J, leaving 6 bases between. Germline V CDR1 and CDR2: SGHRS, YFSETQ. Here the CDR3 reads CASSGQNYGYTF. CDR3 sequence (DNA): TGCGCCAGCAGCGGGCAGAACTATGGCTACACCTTC. The full variable domain, rest sourced from reference TRBV5-1 and TRBJ1-2, is KAGVTQTPRYLIKTRGQQVTLSCSPISGHRSVSWYQQTPGQGLQFLFEYFSETQRNKGNFPGRFSGRQFSNSRSEMNVSTLELGDSALYLCASSGQNYGYTFGSGTRLTVV.

J is TRBJ2-5 and V is TRBV7-9, with TRBD1 matching over 7 bases. The CDR3 sequence is 17 residues long. The germline gives CDR1 SEHNR, CDR2 FQNEAQ (reference sequence). With V trimmed by 6 bases and J by 4 bases, 17 bases remained unmatched. The DNA for the CDR3 is TGTGCCAGCAGGAAGGGGGCACGGGGAAAAGGGCGAGAGACCCAGTACTTC. As protein: CASRKGARGKGRETQYF.

The chain couples TRBV27 to TRBJ2-7, with 10 bases matching TRBD1. CDR1 MNHEY and CDR2 SMNVEV come from the germline V gene (reference sequence). This CDR3 is built from 17 residues. V gave up 1 base and J gave up 2 bases; unmatched junction bases: 8. The CDR3 loop reads CASSLYPPGQGTYEQYF. Written as DNA, the CDR3 is TGTGCCAGCAGTTTATACCCGCCGGGACAGGGGACCTACGAGCAGTACTTC.

The chain has TRBV7-9 and TRBJ2-7; TRBD2 matches at 7 bases. With V trimmed by 3 bases and J by 6 bases, 17 bases remained unmatched. Looked up from germline, CDR1 is SEHNR and CDR2 is FQNEAQ (reference sequence). The CDR3 extends over 17 amino acids. In nucleotides, the CDR3 is TGTGCCAGCAGCTTGCGTGGCAGCGGGAAAGCCCTCGGCGAGCAGTACTTC. It yields the protein CASSLRGSGKALGEQYF.

The chain has TRBV27 and TRBJ2-3; perhaps TRBD2 as D (5 bases). V lost 7 bases and J lost 6, with 14 bases in between. This CDR3 region has 13 residues. Germline CDR1 MNHEY, CDR2 SMNVEV (reference sequence). CDR3 in DNA: TGTGCCAGCAACCCACAAAGAGGGGATACGCAGTATTTT. This sequence encodes CASNPQRGDTQYF.

The V gene is TRBV28, the J gene TRBJ1-5, with D perhaps TRBD1 (6 bases). V lost 2 bases to trimming and J lost 5 bases, with 13 bases between them. The CDR3 length is 15 residues. From germline, CDR1 is MDHEN and CDR2 SYDVKM. The DNA for the CDR3 is TGTGCCAGCAGTTTAGCGGGGGCTGGGGATCAGCCCCAGCATTTT. Amino acids: CASSLAGAGDQPQHF.

The genes are TRBV30 and TRBJ2-1; TRBD2 matches 7 bases. Germline CDR1 and CDR2: GTSNPN and SVGIG (reference sequence). Trimming took 0 bases from V and 8 from J; bases not matched to a gene: 10. The CDR3 extends over 15 amino acids. Here the CDR3 reads CAWSVVGGPGYEQFF. The CDR3 DNA reads TGTGCCTGGAGTGTAGTGGGAGGGCCGGGTTATGAGCAGTTCTTC.

The rearrangement uses TRBV6-4 and TRBJ2-3, with D possibly being TRBD2 (7 bases). This CDR3 has 14 residues. Germline V gene sequence: CDR1 MRHNA, CDR2 SNTAGT. V was pared by 2 bases and J by 2 bases, with 8 bases between. CDR3 sequence reads: CASSDGGATDTQYF. Here the CDR3 DNA reads TGTGCCAGCAGTGACGGGGGGGCCACAGATACGCAGTATTTT.

The chain is built from TRBV25-1 and TRBJ2-1; 16 positions agree with TRBD2. Germline values: CDR1 MGHDK, CDR2 SYGVNS. V lost 4 bases, J lost 6 bases, and 3 bases stayed unmatched. The CDR3 loop spans 16 amino acids. The CDR3 nucleotides are TGTGCCAGCAGTGCCGGGACTAGCGGGAGGGGCAATGAGCAGTTCTTC. Its translation is CASSAGTSGRGNEQFF.

The rearrangement joins TRBV4-2 to TRBJ2-1; tentatively, D is TRBD1 (5 bases). The CDR3 spans 15 residues. Germline V gene lookup returns CDR1 LGHNA and CDR2 YNFKEQ. The V end was cut by 1 base, the J end by 0 bases, with 7 bases between. This CDR3 is CASSQARASYNEQFF. CDR3 DNA sequence: TGTGCCAGCAGCCAAGCCAGGGCCTCCTACAATGAGCAGTTCTTC.

J is TRBJ1-5 and V is TRBV28; D ambiguous. Germline V gene data show CDR1 as MDHEN and CDR2 as SYDVKM. V lost 3 bases to trimming and J lost 8 bases, with 11 bases between them. The CDR3 covers 13 residues. This chain's CDR3 is CASSLRGMKPQHF. In DNA form, the CDR3 reads TGTGCCAGCAGTTTGAGAGGGATGAAGCCCCAGCATTTT.

The V gene is TRBV4-1, the J gene TRBJ1-5; D is undetermined. The CDR3 has 14 amino acids. The V and J ends lost 3 bases and 7 bases respectively, with 13 bases between them. CDR1 is MGHRA, CDR2 YSYEKL, per germline. The CDR3 is CASSQAGDGQPQHF. The CDR3 DNA follows: TGCGCCAGCAGCCAGGCGGGAGACGGGCAGCCCCAGCATTTT.

The V and J genes are TRBV18 and TRBJ2-7, with a tentative D call TRBD1 (5 bases). The CDR3 totals 12 residues. The germline gives CDR1 KGHSH, CDR2 LQKENI. The V end lost 4 bases, the J end lost 3 bases, and 7 bases lay between the germline ends. The CDR3, as DNA: TGTGCCAGCTCACTAGACAGCTACGAGCAGTACTTC. This gives the protein CASSLDSYEQYF. The complete variable domain, with remaining parts taken from reference TRBV18 and TRBJ2-7, reads NAGVMQNPRHLVRRRGQEARLRCSPMKGHSHVYWYRQLPEEGLKFMVYLQKENIIDESGMPKERFSAEFPKEGPSILRIQQVVRGDSAAYFCASSLDSYEQYFGPGTRLTVT.

The chain has TRBV27 and TRBJ2-5; TRBD2 aligns across 9 bases. The CDR3 is 15 amino acids. Germline CDR1 and CDR2: MNHEY and SMNVEV (reference sequence). Unmatched junction bases numbered 13, after V lost 5 bases and J lost 9 bases. The CDR3 bases are TGTGCCAGCAGTGATAGACTAGCGGAACGCGGGGCCCAGTACTTC. Its translation is CASSDRLAERGAQYF.

This clone appeared a single time. The rearrangement joins TRBV6-4 to TRBJ2-7; TRBD1 matches 9 bases. The length of the CDR3 is 14 residues. Germline values: CDR1 MRHNA, CDR2 SNTAGT. V lost 10 bases to trimming and J lost 7 bases; unmatched junction nucleotides: 14. DNA for the CDR3: TGTGCCACCCGGAGCACACAGGGGGCAGGGGAGCAGTACTTC. Amino acids: CATRSTQGAGEQYF.

The chain combines TRBV5-6 with TRBJ2-5; D is uncertain. The tail of the sequence fits TRBJ2-7 better, so the J call may be wrong. Germline V gene data show CDR1 as SGHDT and CDR2 as YYEEEE. The CDR3 runs to 14 residues. The CDR3 here is CASSMGTVAYEQYF. The CDR3 DNA sequence: TGTGCCAGCAGCATGGGTACAGTGGCCTACGAGCAGTACTTC.

This chain connects TRBV5-1 to TRBJ1-2; D is ambiguous. The CDR3 is made up of 11 amino acids. V lost 6 bases and J 7 bases, leaving 10 bases between the germline ends. Looked up from germline, CDR1 is SGHRS and CDR2 is YFSETQ. DNA of the CDR3: TGCGCCAGCATGGGTGAGCGTGGCTACACCTTC. As protein: CASMGERGYTF.

J is TRBJ1-1 and V is TRBV5-5; a weak D match, TRBD1 (5 bases). Germline CDR1 SGHKS, CDR2 YYEKEE (reference sequence). The CDR3 is made up of 14 amino acids. The V gene lost 0 bases and the J gene lost 6 bases, with 12 bases spanning the gap. CDR3: CASSLAWGGSEAFF. The CDR3, as DNA: TGTGCCAGCAGCTTGGCCTGGGGGGGTTCTGAAGCTTTCTTT.